The source of this TCR beta chain is a study of cytomegalovirus exposure and HLA in healthy donors. It was with 60 Vbeta and 13 Jbeta primers that the PCR ran. Profiled with immunoSEQ multiplex PCR; TCRdb holds only in-frame clones, not every one. The sample has 90,000 to 150,000 clones; 15% are singletons. This CDR3 spans 11 amino acids. Germline V CDR1 and CDR2: WNHNN, SYGVQD (reference sequence). V shed 8 bases and J shed 3 bases, with 7 bases lying between them. V and J are TRBV10-1 and TRBJ1-1; no reliable D call. This TCR was recovered from a woman younger than 30 in good health and CMV-seronegative. Sequenced: PBMCs. CDR3 sequence (DNA): TGCGCCAGCCTGTTTCACACTGAAGCTTTCTTT. Its translation is CASLFHTEAFF.